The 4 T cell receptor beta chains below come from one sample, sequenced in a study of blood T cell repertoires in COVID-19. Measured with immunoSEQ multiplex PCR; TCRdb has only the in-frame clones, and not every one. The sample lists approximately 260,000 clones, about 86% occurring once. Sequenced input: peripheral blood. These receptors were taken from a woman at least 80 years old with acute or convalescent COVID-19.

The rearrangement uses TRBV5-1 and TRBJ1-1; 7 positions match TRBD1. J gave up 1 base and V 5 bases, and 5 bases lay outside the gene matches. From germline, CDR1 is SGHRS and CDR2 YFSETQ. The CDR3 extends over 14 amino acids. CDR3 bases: TGCGCCAGCAGTCAAGGGACAGCGAACACTGAAGCTTTCTTT. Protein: CASSQGTANTEAFF.

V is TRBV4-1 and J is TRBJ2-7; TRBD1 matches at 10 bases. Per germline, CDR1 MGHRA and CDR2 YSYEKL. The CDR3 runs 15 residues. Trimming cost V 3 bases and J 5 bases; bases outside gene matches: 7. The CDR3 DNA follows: TGCGCCAGCAGCCAGAAGGGACAGGGGATCAACGAGCAGTACTTC. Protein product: CASSQKGQGINEQYF.

CDR3 DNA sequence: TGTGCCAGCAGCGACCAGTTACAGGGGCGAGGGACTGAAGCTTTCTTT. This translates into CASSDQLQGRGTEAFF. The rearrangement uses TRBV6-2 or TRBV6-3 and TRBJ1-1; 7 bases align to TRBD1. Trimming removed 6 bases from V and 5 bases from J; junction bases left unmatched: 15. The CDR3 consists of 16 residues. The V gene's germline CDR1 is MNHEY and CDR2 SVGEGT.

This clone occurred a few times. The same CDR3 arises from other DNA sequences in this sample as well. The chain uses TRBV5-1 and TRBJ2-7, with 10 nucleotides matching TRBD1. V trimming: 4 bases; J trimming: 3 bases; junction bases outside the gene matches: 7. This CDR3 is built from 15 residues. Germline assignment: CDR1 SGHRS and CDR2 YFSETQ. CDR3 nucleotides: TGCGCCAGCAGCCCGGACAGGGGGAGCCTCTACGAGCAGTACTTC. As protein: CASSPDRGSLYEQYF.